Presented here are 5 T cell receptor beta chains from one specimen sequenced in a study of T cells in Graves' hyperthyroidism and ophthalmopathy. RNA transcripts yielded amplified TCR beta CDR3 regions. An initial round of RT-PCR targeting the TCR CDR3 relied on the HTBI primer set. TCRdb used MiXCR to reprocess the multiplex PCR reads, holding one entry per CDR3 protein. The top ten clones hold approximately 10% of a sample with 650,000 to 750,000 distinct CDR3 sequences, about 15% of them seen once. Sequences were obtained from blood. The receptors were sampled from a woman between 18 and 29 years old with Graves' hyperthyroidism.

The chain couples TRBV7-3 to TRBJ2-2; perhaps TRBD2 as D (5 bases). The V and J ends lost 5 bases and 6 bases respectively, with 13 bases between them. The CDR3 length is 14 residues. Germline V gene data show CDR1 as SGHTA and CDR2 as FQGTGA. As DNA, the CDR3 is TGTGCCAGCAGCATCCGACTATTAGCCGGGGAGCTGTTTTTT. Translating gives CASSIRLLAGELFF. Together with reference TRBV7-3 and TRBJ2-2, the CDR3 gives the full variable domain: GAGVSQTPSNKVTEKGKYVELRCDPISGHTALYWYRQSLGQGPEFLIYFQGTGAADDSGLPNDRFFAVRPEGSVSTLKIQRTERGDSAVYLCASSIRLLAGELFFGEGSRLTVL.

This clonotype was detected only a few times. The rearrangement uses TRBV20-1 and TRBJ2-7; possibly TRBD1 for D (6 bases). V lost 4 bases and J lost 2, with 12 bases in between. Germline CDR1 and CDR2: DFQATT and SNEGSKA (reference sequence). The length of the CDR3 is 13 residues. CDR3 bases: TGCAGTGCTACGAACAGGGCCACCTACGAGCAGTACTTC. Translation gives CSATNRATYEQYF.

This clonotype has ten or more counts. V is TRBV14 and J is TRBJ2-3; D uncertain. This CDR3 spans 21 amino acids. Trimming left V 7 bases short and J 3 bases short, with 35 bases between. Germline CDR1 is SGHDN and CDR2 is FVKESK. The CDR3 DNA sequence: TGTGCCAGCACCCCGTTTCCGCCCATTAATGTACAAGAGGAGATGACAGATACGCAGTATTTT. It codes for CASTPFPPINVQEEMTDTQYF.

The chain combines TRBV14 with TRBJ1-6; a weak D match, TRBD1 (6 bases). V lost 0 bases and J lost 0, with 12 bases in between. Per the germline V gene, CDR1 is SGHDN and CDR2 is FVKESK. The CDR3 totals 18 residues. CDR3 DNA sequence: TGTGCCAGCAGCCAAGATTCCAGGGGAAGCTCCTATAATTCACCCCTCCACTTT. Its protein is CASSQDSRGSSYNSPLHF. The complete variable domain, with remaining parts taken from reference TRBV14 and TRBJ1-6, reads EAGVTQFPSHSVIEKGQTVTLRCDPISGHDNLYWYRRVMGKEIKFLLHFVKESKQDESGMPNNRFLAERTGGTYSTLKVQPAELEDSGVYFCASSQDSRGSSYNSPLHFGNGTRLTVT.

The chain uses TRBV30 and TRBJ1-1; perhaps TRBD1 as D (6 bases). Germline V gives CDR1 GTSNPN, CDR2 SVGIG (reference sequence). V lost 3 bases and J 3 bases, leaving 8 bases between the germline ends. This CDR3 comprises 12 residues. In DNA form, the CDR3 reads TGTGCCTGGAGACAGGGCGACACTGAAGCTTTCTTT. This sequence encodes CAWRQGDTEAFF.